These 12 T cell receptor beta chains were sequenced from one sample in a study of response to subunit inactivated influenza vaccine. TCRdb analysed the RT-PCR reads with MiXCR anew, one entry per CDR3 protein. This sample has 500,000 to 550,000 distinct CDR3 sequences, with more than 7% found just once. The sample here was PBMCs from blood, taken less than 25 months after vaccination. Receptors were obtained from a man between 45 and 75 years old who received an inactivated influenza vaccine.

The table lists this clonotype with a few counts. In DNA form, the CDR3 reads TGCGCCAGCAGCTTGGAAGGGGGCTATACAGATACGCAGTATTTT. Protein sequence: CASSLEGGYTDTQYF. V and J are TRBV5-1 and TRBJ2-3; 7 positions match TRBD1. This CDR3 is built from 15 residues. Germline CDR1 SGHRS, CDR2 YFSETQ. The junction had 4 bases not matched to a gene; V was cut back by 0 bases and J by 3 bases.

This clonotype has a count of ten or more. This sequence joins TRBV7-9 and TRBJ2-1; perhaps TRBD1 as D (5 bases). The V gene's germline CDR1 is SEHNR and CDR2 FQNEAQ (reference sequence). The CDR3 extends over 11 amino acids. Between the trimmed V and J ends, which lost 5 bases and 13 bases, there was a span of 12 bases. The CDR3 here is CASSVGPFQFF. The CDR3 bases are TGTGCCAGCAGCGTGGGGCCCTTTCAGTTCTTC.

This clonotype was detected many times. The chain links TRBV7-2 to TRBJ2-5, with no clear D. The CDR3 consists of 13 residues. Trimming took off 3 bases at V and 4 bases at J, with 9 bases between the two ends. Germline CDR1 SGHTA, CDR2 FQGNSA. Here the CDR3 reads CASSLGSRETQYF. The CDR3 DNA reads TGTGCCAGCAGCTTGGGTAGTAGAGAGACCCAGTACTTC.

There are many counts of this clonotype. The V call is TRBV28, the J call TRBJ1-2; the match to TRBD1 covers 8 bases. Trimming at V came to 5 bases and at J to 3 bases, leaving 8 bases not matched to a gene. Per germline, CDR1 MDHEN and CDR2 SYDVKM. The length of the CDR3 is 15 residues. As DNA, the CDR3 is TGTGCCAGCAGTACCCCGGCAGGGGGCTACTATGGCTACACCTTC. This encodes CASSTPAGGYYGYTF.

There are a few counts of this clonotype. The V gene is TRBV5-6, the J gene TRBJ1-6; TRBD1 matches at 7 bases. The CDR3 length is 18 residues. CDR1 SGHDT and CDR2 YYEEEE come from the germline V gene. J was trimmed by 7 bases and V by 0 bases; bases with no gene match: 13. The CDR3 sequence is CASSLGFGTVAGNSPLHF. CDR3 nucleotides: TGTGCCAGCAGCTTGGGTTTTGGGACAGTCGCGGGCAATTCACCCCTCCACTTT.

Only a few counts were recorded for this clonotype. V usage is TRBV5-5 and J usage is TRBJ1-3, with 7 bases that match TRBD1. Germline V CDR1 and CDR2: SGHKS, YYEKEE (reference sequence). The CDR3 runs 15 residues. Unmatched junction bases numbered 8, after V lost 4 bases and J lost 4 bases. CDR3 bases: TGTGCCAGCAGCCCGGAGGGGGCGAAAGGAAACACCATATATTTT. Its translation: CASSPEGAKGNTIYF.

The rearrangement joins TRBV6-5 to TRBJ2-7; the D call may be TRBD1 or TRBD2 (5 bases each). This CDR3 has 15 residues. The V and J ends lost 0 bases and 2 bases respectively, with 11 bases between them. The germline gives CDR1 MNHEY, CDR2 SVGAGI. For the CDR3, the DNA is TGTGCCAGCAGTTACTCGAGGGGTCGGCCCTACGAGCAGTACTTC. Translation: CASSYSRGRPYEQYF.

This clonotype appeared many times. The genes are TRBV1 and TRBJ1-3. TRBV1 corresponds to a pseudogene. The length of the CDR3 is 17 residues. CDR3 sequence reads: CTSSQDLGSPRYGTIYF. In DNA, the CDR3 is TGCACCAGCAGCCAAGATTTGGGGAGTCCTCGGTACGGCACCATATATTTT.

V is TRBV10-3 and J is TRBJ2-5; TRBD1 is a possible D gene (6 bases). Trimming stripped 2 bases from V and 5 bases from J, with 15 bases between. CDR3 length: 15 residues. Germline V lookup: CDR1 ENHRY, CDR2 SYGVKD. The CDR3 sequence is CAISEPQGTKETQYF. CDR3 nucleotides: TGTGCCATCAGTGAGCCGCAGGGGACGAAGGAGACCCAGTACTTC.

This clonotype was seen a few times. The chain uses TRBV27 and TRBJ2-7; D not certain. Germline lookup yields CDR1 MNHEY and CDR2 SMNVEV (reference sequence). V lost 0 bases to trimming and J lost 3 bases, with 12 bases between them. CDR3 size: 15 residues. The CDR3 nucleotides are TGTGCCAGCAGTTTATCGGCGGCCCTCTTCTACGAGCAGTACTTC. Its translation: CASSLSAALFYEQYF.

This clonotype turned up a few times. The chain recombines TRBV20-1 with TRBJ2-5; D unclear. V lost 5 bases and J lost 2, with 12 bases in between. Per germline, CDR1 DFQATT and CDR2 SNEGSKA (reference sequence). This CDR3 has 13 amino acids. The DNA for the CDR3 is TGCAGTGCTTTGACCAGAAATCAAGAGACCCAGTACTTC. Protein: CSALTRNQETQYF.

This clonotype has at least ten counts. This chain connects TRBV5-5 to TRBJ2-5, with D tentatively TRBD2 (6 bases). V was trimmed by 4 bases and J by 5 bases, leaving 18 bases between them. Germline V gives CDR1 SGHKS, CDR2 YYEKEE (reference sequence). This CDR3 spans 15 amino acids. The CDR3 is CASSRTPQGGETQYF. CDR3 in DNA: TGTGCCAGCAGCCGCACCCCCCAAGGAGGGGAGACCCAGTACTTC.